Sequencing of this TCR beta chain was carried out in a study of CD8+CD57+ T cells in acquired aplastic anemia. Profiling of TCR beta VDJ combinations and CDR3 sequences used genomic DNA as template. From the reads, TCRdb called clonotypes with MiXCR, one entry per CDR3 protein. The sample includes about 160,000 distinct CDR3 sequences, roughly 50% of them seen just once. In patients chosen for sequencing, flow cytometry had shown CD8+CD57+ cell expansion. There are 13 residues in the CDR3. V gave up 6 bases and J gave up 5 bases, with 17 bases separating them. Germline-derived CDR1 and CDR2 are DFQATT and SNEGSKA (reference sequence).

This chain links TRBV20-1 with TRBJ2-7; D might be TRBD1 or TRBD2, each matching 5 bases. Sequencing was performed on sorted CD4+, CD8+, or CD8+CD57+ T cells (not recorded which) from PBMCs. The receptor comes from a human donor with aplastic anemia. The CDR3 DNA is TGCAGTGCCAACACCGGGGACCGAAACGAGCAGTACTTC. Protein: CSANTGDRNEQYF.